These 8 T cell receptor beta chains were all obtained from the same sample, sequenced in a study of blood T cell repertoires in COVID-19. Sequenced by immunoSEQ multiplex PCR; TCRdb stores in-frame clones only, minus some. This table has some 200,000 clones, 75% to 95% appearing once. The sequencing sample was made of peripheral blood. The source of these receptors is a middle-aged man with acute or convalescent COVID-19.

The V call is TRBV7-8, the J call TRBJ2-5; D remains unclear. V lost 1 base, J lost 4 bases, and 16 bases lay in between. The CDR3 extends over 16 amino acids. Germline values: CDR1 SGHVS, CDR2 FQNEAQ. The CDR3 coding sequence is TGTGCCAGCAGCTTAGGGGCTTTGTTGGCCCGAGAGACCCAGTACTTC. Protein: CASSLGALLARETQYF.

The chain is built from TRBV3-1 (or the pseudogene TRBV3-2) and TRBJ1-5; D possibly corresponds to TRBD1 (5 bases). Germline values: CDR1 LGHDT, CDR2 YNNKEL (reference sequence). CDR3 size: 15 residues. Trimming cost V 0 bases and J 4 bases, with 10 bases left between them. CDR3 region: CASSQDRRGNQPQHF. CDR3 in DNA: TGTGCCAGCAGCCAAGATCGGCGGGGGAATCAGCCCCAGCATTTT.

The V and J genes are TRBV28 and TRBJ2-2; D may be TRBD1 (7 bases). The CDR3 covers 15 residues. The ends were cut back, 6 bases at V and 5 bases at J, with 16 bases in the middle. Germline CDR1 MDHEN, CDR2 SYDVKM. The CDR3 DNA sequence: TGTGCCAGCAGGCATGTACAGGGGAGGACCGGGGAGCTGTTTTTT. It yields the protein CASRHVQGRTGELFF.

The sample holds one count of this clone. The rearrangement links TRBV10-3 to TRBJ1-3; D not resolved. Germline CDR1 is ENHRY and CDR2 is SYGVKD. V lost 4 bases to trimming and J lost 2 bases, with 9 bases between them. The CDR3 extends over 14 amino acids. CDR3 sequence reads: CAISGESAGNTIYF. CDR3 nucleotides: TGTGCCATCAGTGGGGAGTCGGCTGGAAACACCATATATTTT.

CDR3 in amino acids: CASSTTGNQPQHF. The CDR3 DNA reads TGTGCCAGCAGCACAACCGGCAATCAGCCCCAGCATTTT. V gene TRBV27 combines with J gene TRBJ1-5; no clear D. Germline values: CDR1 MNHEY, CDR2 SMNVEV (reference sequence). The CDR3 is 13 residues long. The V and J ends lost 6 bases and 2 bases respectively, with 8 bases between them.

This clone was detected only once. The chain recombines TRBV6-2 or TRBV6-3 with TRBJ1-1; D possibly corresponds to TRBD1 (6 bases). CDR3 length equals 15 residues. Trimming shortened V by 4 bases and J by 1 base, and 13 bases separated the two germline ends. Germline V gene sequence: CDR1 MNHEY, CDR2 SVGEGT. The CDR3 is CASSFLVGANTEAFF. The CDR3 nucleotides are TGTGCCAGCAGTTTCCTTGTGGGGGCGAACACTGAAGCTTTCTTT.

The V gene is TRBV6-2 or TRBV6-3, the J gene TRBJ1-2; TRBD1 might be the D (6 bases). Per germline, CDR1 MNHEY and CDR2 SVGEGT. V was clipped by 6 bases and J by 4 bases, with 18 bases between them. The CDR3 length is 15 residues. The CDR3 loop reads CASSHPTGGGYGYTF. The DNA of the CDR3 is TGTGCCAGCAGCCACCCAACGGGGGGCGGCTATGGCTACACCTTC.

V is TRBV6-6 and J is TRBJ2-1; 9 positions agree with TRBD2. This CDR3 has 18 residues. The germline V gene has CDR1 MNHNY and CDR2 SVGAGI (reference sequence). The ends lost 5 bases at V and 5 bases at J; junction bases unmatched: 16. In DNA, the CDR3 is TGTGCCAGCAGTCCTAGGGGGGTCCTAGCGGGGAAAAACAATGAGCAGTTCTTC. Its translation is CASSPRGVLAGKNNEQFF.